Following are 23 T cell receptor beta chains from one sample sequenced in a study of blood T cell repertoires in COVID-19. The data were produced by immunoSEQ multiplex PCR, yet TCRdb's version contains in-frame clones alone and is incomplete. This table has nearly 35,000 clones, about 78% appearing once. The sample was peripheral blood. These receptors were obtained from a woman aged 55-70 years with acute or convalescent COVID-19.

The CDR3 DNA sequence: TGCGCCAGCAGGTCGGGACAGGGGGTTGTCGGTGAAAAACTGTTTTTT. It translates to CASRSGQGVVGEKLFF. The gene calls are TRBV4-1 and TRBJ1-4; 11 bases are shared with TRBD1. V was pared by 6 bases and J by 7 bases, with 10 bases of the junction left unmatched. CDR1 is MGHRA and CDR2 is YSYEKL in the germline V gene. The CDR3 consists of 16 residues.

Concerning this clone itself: Mismatch with germline at one junction end may stem from a read error. The chain employs TRBV5-8 and TRBJ1-1, with 7 bases aligning to TRBD1. In germline, CDR1 is SGHTS, CDR2 YDEGEE. This CDR3 has 13 amino acids. The CDR3 DNA is TGTGCCAGCAGCCAGGGACAGCGTAAAGCCTCGATCTTT. It translates to CASSQGQRKASIF.

The chain carries TRBV5-6 and TRBJ2-5; possibly TRBD2 for D (6 bases). V was clipped by 0 bases and J by 5 bases, with 14 bases between them. The germline V gene has CDR1 SGHDT and CDR2 YYEEEE. The CDR3 is 15 residues long. CDR3 sequence (DNA): TGTGCCAGCAGCTTGGAACCGGATGGAGGGGAGACCCAGTACTTC. Translation gives CASSLEPDGGETQYF.

CDR3 residues: CAWRHTGGGYTF. As DNA, the CDR3 is TGTGCCTGGAGGCATACAGGCGGAGGCTACACCTTC. The V and J genes are TRBV30 and TRBJ1-2, with D perhaps matching TRBD1 (5 bases). The CDR3 sequence is 12 residues long. The V and J ends lost 3 bases and 8 bases respectively, with 13 bases between them. The germline CDR1 and CDR2 sequences are GTSNPN and SVGIG (reference sequence).

V is TRBV6-5 and J is TRBJ2-2, with D possibly TRBD2 on 5 matching bases. This CDR3 region has 13 residues. V was shortened by 10 bases and J by 0 bases, with 9 bases between the two germline ends. Per the germline V gene, CDR1 is MNHEY and CDR2 is SVGAGI. CDR3 region: CATDGANTGELFF. In DNA form, the CDR3 reads TGTGCCACGGACGGGGCGAACACCGGGGAGCTGTTTTTT.

The chain couples TRBV10-2 to TRBJ2-5; the D gene is possibly TRBD2 (5 bases). Germline V gene lookup returns CDR1 WSHSY and CDR2 SAAADI. The CDR3 loop spans 12 amino acids. V dropped 8 bases and J dropped 5 bases, with 12 bases sitting between them. In DNA form, the CDR3 reads TGCGCCAGCGGGCAAGGCGGGGAGACCCAGTACTTC. Residues: CASGQGGETQYF.

J is TRBJ1-1 and V is TRBV30; D ambiguous. The germline V gene has CDR1 GTSNPN and CDR2 SVGIG (reference sequence). This CDR3 has 12 amino acids. V lost 5 bases, J lost 3 bases, and 10 bases lay in between. Here the CDR3 reads CAWGEQHTEAFF. Here the CDR3 DNA reads TGTGCCTGGGGAGAACAGCACACTGAAGCTTTCTTT.

J is TRBJ2-7 and V is TRBV5-1, with a weak D call TRBD2 (7 bases). The CDR3 totals 15 residues. V lost 3 bases to trimming and J lost 0 bases, with 13 bases between them. Per the germline V gene, CDR1 is SGHRS and CDR2 is YFSETQ. In nucleotides, the CDR3 is TGCGCCAGCAGCTCACAGGGAGGGAGCTCCTACGAGCAGTACTTC. It is translated as CASSSQGGSSYEQYF.

This clone has more than one count but fewer than ten. The chain carries TRBV5-1 and TRBJ1-2; D uncertain. The CDR3 runs to 15 residues. Trimming took off 0 bases at V and 0 bases at J, with 9 bases between the two ends. Germline V CDR1 and CDR2: SGHRS, YFSETQ. For the CDR3, the DNA is TGCGCCAGCAGCTTGGAGCCAGGCGCTAACTATGGCTACACCTTC. It specifies CASSLEPGANYGYTF.

The chain is built from TRBV10-3 and TRBJ2-2; 11 bases agree with TRBD1. Germline CDR1 is ENHRY and CDR2 is SYGVKD. This CDR3 is built from 15 residues. V lost 6 bases and J lost 8; bases outside the gene matches: 8. The CDR3 DNA reads TGTGCCATCAGAACCGGGACAGGGGGATTAGGGGAGCTGTTTTTT. Translating it yields CAIRTGTGGLGELFF.

CDR3 in DNA: TGTGCCAGCAGTTACCCCCCAGGTAACGAGCAGTACTTC. Encoded protein: CASSYPPGNEQYF. The chain employs TRBV6-6 and TRBJ2-7; D remains unclear. CDR3 length: 13 residues. The germline V gene has CDR1 MNHNY and CDR2 SVGAGI (reference sequence). V was cut by 2 bases and J by 5 bases, with 10 bases left in between.

The CDR3 reads CATSPVGGSGTDTQYF. The CDR3 DNA follows: TGTGCCACCAGCCCCGTAGGGGGCTCGGGCACAGATACGCAGTATTTT. The genes are TRBV24-1 and TRBJ2-3, with 7 nucleotides matching TRBD1. The J segment lost 1 base and the V segment lost 7 bases, leaving 10 bases of the junction unmatched. Germline lookup yields CDR1 KGHDR and CDR2 SFDVKD. The CDR3 is 16 residues long.

The chain links TRBV20-1 to TRBJ1-5, with TRBD1 matching over 10 bases. This CDR3 is built from 16 residues. CDR1 and CDR2 from the germline V gene are DFQATT and SNEGSKA (reference sequence). V gave up 6 bases and J gave up 2 bases; unmatched junction bases: 10. Here the CDR3 reads CSASRTGTGGNQPQHF. In nucleotides, the CDR3 is TGCAGTGCCAGTAGGACCGGGACAGGGGGCAATCAGCCCCAGCATTTT.

The chain employs TRBV30 and TRBJ1-6, with D maybe TRBD1 (6 bases). The germline V gene encodes CDR1 GTSNPN and CDR2 SVGIG (reference sequence). This CDR3 contains 15 residues. V lost 6 bases and J lost 3, with 15 bases in between. The CDR3, as DNA: TGTGCCTGCAGGGGAGCAGGGAGCTATAATTCACCCCTCCACTTT. This translates into CACRGAGSYNSPLHF.

CDR3 coding DNA: TGTGCCAGTTCGACAGGGGTTAATCAGCCCCAGCATTTT. This translates into CASSTGVNQPQHF. The V and J genes are TRBV2 and TRBJ1-5, with 8 bases that match TRBD1. Germline V gives CDR1 SNHLY, CDR2 FYNNEI. The CDR3 sequence is 13 residues long. Unmatched junction bases numbered 5, after V lost 9 bases and J lost 4 bases. Drawing the rest from reference TRBV2 and TRBJ1-5, the complete variable domain is EPEVTQTPSHQVTQMGQEVILRCVPISNHLYFYWYRQILGQKVEFLVSFYNNEISEKSEIFDDQFSVERPDGSNFTLKIRSTKLEDSAMYFCASSTGVNQPQHFGDGTRLSIL.

The V and J genes are TRBV30 and TRBJ1-2; D is undetermined. V gave up 8 bases and J gave up 4 bases, with 14 bases separating them. Germline lookup yields CDR1 GTSNPN and CDR2 SVGIG (reference sequence). The CDR3 runs to 12 residues. The CDR3 spells CARTDNTYGYTF. CDR3 sequence (DNA): TGTGCCCGGACTGACAACACCTATGGCTACACCTTC.

The rearrangement uses TRBV6-5 and TRBJ2-2; 8 bases line up with TRBD1. The CDR3 has 15 amino acids. Losses at the gene ends were 6 bases for V and 3 bases for J; bases not matched to a gene: 6. Per the germline V gene, CDR1 is MNHEY and CDR2 is SVGAGI. The CDR3 sequence is CASSRPTGDTGELFF. DNA for the CDR3: TGTGCCAGCAGCCGGCCGACAGGGGACACCGGGGAGCTGTTTTTT.

The chain employs TRBV14 and TRBJ2-3; possibly TRBD2 for D (6 bases). The CDR3 loop spans 15 amino acids. Germline V gives CDR1 SGHDN, CDR2 FVKESK. Trimming removed 0 bases at V and 4 bases at J, with 11 bases between. DNA for the CDR3: TGTGCCAGCAGCCAAGATGCGGCTAGCGCAGATACGCAGTATTTT. This sequence encodes CASSQDAASADTQYF.

This sequence joins TRBV19 and TRBJ2-3; D may be TRBD1 (6 bases). The CDR3 contains 14 residues. Deletions cut 5 bases from V and 3 bases from J, with 12 bases between. The V gene's germline CDR1 is LNHDA and CDR2 SQIVND (reference sequence). The CDR3 DNA follows: TGTGCCAGTAGTGTCGGACAGCCGACAGATACGCAGTATTTT. This sequence encodes CASSVGQPTDTQYF.

Only one count was recorded for this clone. The CDR3: CASSLGLLVTKNIQYF. CDR3 bases: TGTGCCAGCAGCTTAGGACTGCTGGTGACCAAAAACATTCAGTACTTC. V gene TRBV11-2 combines with J gene TRBJ2-4; unclear D gene. CDR1 and CDR2 (germline): SGHAT, FQNNGV. The CDR3 sequence is 16 residues long. Trimming stripped 1 base from V and 2 bases from J, with 12 bases between.

The chain carries TRBV3-1 (or the pseudogene TRBV3-2) and TRBJ2-1; 12 bases match TRBD2. V shed 1 base and J 7 bases; nucleotides not matched to a gene: 2. The V gene's germline CDR1 is LGHDT and CDR2 YNNKEL (reference sequence). The length of the CDR3 is 15 residues. The CDR3 region has the DNA TGTGCCAGCAGCCAAGGGACTAGCGGGGTTAATGAGCAGTTCTTC. It yields the protein CASSQGTSGVNEQFF.

This chain uses TRBV12-5 with TRBJ2-5; the D gene is possibly TRBD2 (6 bases). Germline lookup yields CDR1 LGHNT and CDR2 FRNRAP. Trimming removed 6 bases from V and 5 bases from J, with 10 bases in between. There are 12 residues in the CDR3. The CDR3 nucleotides read TGTGCTAGTGGGGGGGGTCACGAGACCCAGTACTTC. It is translated as CASGGGHETQYF.

The chain has TRBV28 and TRBJ1-1; D possibly corresponds to TRBD1 (6 bases). Germline assignment: CDR1 MDHEN and CDR2 SYDVKM. The V end lost 5 bases, the J end lost 4 bases, and 14 bases lay between the germline ends. The CDR3 is 14 amino acids. For the CDR3, the DNA is TGTGCCAGCAGTCCCGGGACATTTGGCACTGAAGCTTTCTTT. As protein: CASSPGTFGTEAFF.